Following are 5 T cell receptor beta chains from one sample sequenced in a study of shared clonotypes between healthy human individuals (dated by TCRdb to 2018 to 2020). Library preparation used the immunoSEQ multiplex PCR assay. In TCRdb, the immuneACCESS table is reduced to in-frame sequences with V and J assigned. These tables do not hold every clone; where another copy was compared, an unresolved V gene accounts for under half, and the others remain unexplained. This sample is represented by about 330,000 clones; around 87% of them were singletons. The leading ten clones occupy roughly 15% of the sample. Specimen: memory CD8+ T cells sorted from blood. The sample's cell subset or site label is to be understood as: CD45RO+ cells pooled with CCR7-negative TemRA cells. These receptors originate from a young man in good health.

The V gene is TRBV28, the J gene TRBJ2-7, with D unclear. The germline CDR1 and CDR2 sequences are MDHEN and SYDVKM. V lost 1 base and J lost 0, with 7 bases in between. The length of the CDR3 is 14 residues. CDR3: CASSLSDNSYEQYF. The CDR3 DNA reads TGTGCCAGCAGTTTATCTGACAACTCCTACGAGCAGTACTTC.

This chain links TRBV14 with TRBJ1-6; no clear D. The germline CDR1 and CDR2 sequences are SGHDN and FVKESK. The CDR3 contains 17 residues. Trimming took off 4 bases at V and 1 base at J, with 14 bases between the two ends. This CDR3 reads CASSLPADGSYNSPLHF. The CDR3 DNA sequence: TGTGCCAGCAGCCTTCCCGCTGACGGGTCCTATAATTCACCCCTCCACTTT.

V is TRBV7-8 and J is TRBJ1-6; 8 bases agree with TRBD1. This CDR3 region has 19 residues. V lost 5 bases, J lost 0 bases, and 12 bases stayed unmatched. The germline gives CDR1 SGHVS, CDR2 FQNEAQ. The CDR3 is CASSLTTGVSISYNSPLHF. The CDR3 nucleotides are TGTGCCAGCAGCCTAACGACAGGGGTTTCTATCTCCTATAATTCACCCCTCCACTTT.

J is TRBJ2-3 and V is TRBV11-1; D possibly corresponds to TRBD2 (5 bases). The CDR3 has 14 amino acids. V lost 2 bases to trimming and J lost 4 bases, with 10 bases between them. The germline gives CDR1 SGHAT, CDR2 FQDESV (reference sequence). Here the CDR3 reads CASSLLERADTQYF. The CDR3 DNA follows: TGTGCCAGCAGCTTACTTGAGAGGGCAGATACGCAGTATTTT.

The chain joins TRBV5-8 to TRBJ2-5, with TRBD1 matching over 8 bases. The germline gives CDR1 SGHTS, CDR2 YDEGEE. The trim removed 0 bases at V and 5 bases at J, leaving 3 bases unmatched. The CDR3 runs to 14 residues. The CDR3 sequence is CASSLGQGRETQYF. In nucleotides, the CDR3 is TGTGCCAGCAGCTTGGGACAGGGGCGGGAGACCCAGTACTTC.